These 30 T cell receptor beta chains were sequenced from one sample in a study of shared clonotypes between healthy human individuals. Cells designated naive CD8 were CD45RO-negative and were positively selected for CCR7, with terminally differentiated effector memory CD45RA+ cells excluded. Measured with immunoSEQ multiplex PCR; TCRdb has only the in-frame clones, and not every one. The table lists 560,000 or so clones, about 96% of them singletons. Sequencing was done on a sample of naive CD8+ T cells sorted from blood. These receptors were taken from a woman younger than 45 in good health.

J is TRBJ2-3 and V is TRBV12-5, with no clear D. The CDR3 length is 14 residues. Germline CDR1 and CDR2: LGHNT and FRNRAP. V gave up 7 bases and J gave up 2 bases, with 13 bases separating them. CDR3 region: CASAPEWVTDTQYF. The CDR3 nucleotides read TGTGCTAGTGCCCCCGAGTGGGTCACAGATACGCAGTATTTT.

The V gene is TRBV28, the J gene TRBJ1-5, with D perhaps matching TRBD1 (5 bases). CDR1 and CDR2 from the germline V gene are MDHEN and SYDVKM. The CDR3 is made up of 14 amino acids. The V and J ends lost 3 bases and 4 bases respectively, with 10 bases between them. CDR3 region: CASSFGGWNQPQHF. CDR3 in DNA: TGTGCCAGCAGTTTCGGGGGATGGAATCAGCCCCAGCATTTT.

This clone was picked up one time. The chain couples TRBV7-8 to TRBJ2-3; 10 bases map to TRBD2. Germline-derived CDR1 and CDR2 are SGHVS and FQNEAQ. Unmatched junction bases numbered 3, after V lost 1 base and J lost 2 bases. The CDR3 loop spans 16 amino acids. CDR3 bases: TGTGCCAGCAGCTTAGAACTAGCGGGGCTCACAGATACGCAGTATTTT. It yields the protein CASSLELAGLTDTQYF.

V usage is TRBV5-6 and J usage is TRBJ2-1; D might be TRBD2 (5 bases). Germline CDR1 SGHDT, CDR2 YYEEEE. The CDR3 runs to 14 residues. Trimming left V 0 bases short and J 3 bases short, with 7 bases between. The DNA for the CDR3 is TGTGCCAGCAGCTTGGCTAGCTTCTACAATGAGCAGTTCTTC. Encoded protein: CASSLASFYNEQFF.

The chain couples TRBV11-1 to TRBJ1-2; 8 bases fit TRBD1. Germline assignment: CDR1 SGHAT and CDR2 FQDESV (reference sequence). The trim removed 0 bases at V and 4 bases at J, leaving 4 bases unmatched. This CDR3 comprises 15 residues. In DNA form, the CDR3 reads TGTGCCAGCAGCTTAGCGGAGGGACAGGCCTATGGCTACACCTTC. The encoded protein is CASSLAEGQAYGYTF. The whole variable domain, filled in from reference TRBV11-1 and TRBJ1-2, reads EAEVAQSPRYKITEKSQAVAFWCDPISGHATLYWYRQILGQGPELLVQFQDESVVDDSQLPKDRFSAERLKGVDSTLKIQPAELGDSAMYLCASSLAEGQAYGYTFGSGTRLTVV.

This clone has a single count. The chain has TRBV4-1 and TRBJ1-5; D is possibly TRBD1 (5 bases). V gave up 0 bases and J gave up 5 bases, with 11 bases separating them. Germline CDR1 and CDR2: MGHRA and YSYEKL. This CDR3 region has 15 residues. The CDR3, as DNA: TGCGCCAGCAGCCAAGAATCAGGGTCCTATCAGCCCCAGCATTTT. Protein sequence: CASSQESGSYQPQHF.

V gene TRBV7-9 combines with J gene TRBJ2-7; 11 bases agree with TRBD2. The V gene end was trimmed by 4 bases and the J gene end by 4 bases; junction bases not matched to a gene: 9. CDR1 is SEHNR, CDR2 FQNEAQ, per germline (reference sequence). This CDR3 is built from 16 residues. The CDR3 is CASSSSGTSGFYEQYF. The CDR3 DNA reads TGTGCCAGCAGCTCCTCCGGGACTAGCGGTTTTTACGAGCAGTACTTC.

The genes are TRBV6-5 and TRBJ2-1; D remains unclear. With 4 bases removed from V and 0 bases from J, the gap between germline ends came to 10 bases. The CDR3 consists of 15 residues. The V gene's germline CDR1 is MNHEY and CDR2 SVGAGI. The DNA of the CDR3 is TGTGCCAGCAGTTCAACTGGCGCCTCCTACAATGAGCAGTTCTTC. It codes for CASSSTGASYNEQFF.

V and J are TRBV11-2 and TRBJ1-2, with D unresolved. The V end lost 3 bases, the J end lost 4 bases, and 12 bases lay between the germline ends. The V gene's germline CDR1 is SGHAT and CDR2 FQNNGV. The CDR3 runs 14 residues. For the CDR3, the DNA is TGTGCCAGCAGCTTGACTGCGTTAGGCTATGGCTACACCTTC. Residues: CASSLTALGYGYTF. The full variable domain, with the rest looked up from reference TRBV11-2 and TRBJ1-2, is EAGVAQSPRYKIIEKRQSVAFWCNPISGHATLYWYQQILGQGPKLLIQFQNNGVVDDSQLPKDRFSAERLKGVDSTLKIQPAKLEDSAVYLCASSLTALGYGYTFGSGTRLTVV.

The chain employs TRBV19 and TRBJ2-2; D might be TRBD1 (6 bases). CDR3 size: 15 residues. V gave up 3 bases and J gave up 0 bases, with 8 bases separating them. Germline V gene sequence: CDR1 LNHDA, CDR2 SQIVND (reference sequence). For the CDR3, the DNA is TGTGCCAGTAGTATCGGACAGACGAACACCGGGGAGCTGTTTTTT. Translating gives CASSIGQTNTGELFF.

The chain is built from TRBV27 and TRBJ2-7, with TRBD2 identical over 10 bases. This CDR3 has 16 amino acids. V lost 8 bases, J lost 4 bases, and 14 bases stayed unmatched. CDR1 MNHEY and CDR2 SMNVEV come from the germline V gene (reference sequence). The CDR3 DNA reads as TGTGCCAGCTACCCTGACTGGGCTAGCGGGAGTTACGAGCAGTACTTC. Translating it yields CASYPDWASGSYEQYF.

The J gene is TRBJ2-7, the V gene TRBV7-9; D remains ambiguous. With 5 bases removed from V and 5 bases from J, the gap between germline ends came to 7 bases. The CDR3 contains 11 residues. Germline V lookup: CDR1 SEHNR, CDR2 FQNEAQ (reference sequence). The CDR3 loop reads CASSTPNEQYF. CDR3 coding DNA: TGTGCCAGCAGCACTCCAAACGAGCAGTACTTC.

The chain joins TRBV27 to TRBJ2-7; unclear D gene. V gave up 10 bases and J gave up 5 bases, with 12 bases separating them. Germline CDR1 and CDR2: MNHEY and SMNVEV (reference sequence). This CDR3 is built from 11 residues. The CDR3 nucleotides read TGTGCCACCCAGGACCTCCACGAGCAGTACTTC. Translated, it gives CATQDLHEQYF.

The CDR3 nucleotides are TGTGCCAGCAGCTTACTTCAAGAGACCCAGTACTTC. Translated: CASSLLQETQYF. The rearrangement links TRBV7-9 to TRBJ2-5; D is unresolved. The CDR3 runs to 12 residues. Looked up from germline, CDR1 is SEHNR and CDR2 is FQNEAQ (reference sequence). V gave up 2 bases and J gave up 2 bases, with 3 bases separating them.

The CDR3 is CASSSLADASTDTQYF. The CDR3 DNA reads TGTGCCAGCAGTTCTCTAGCTGATGCTAGCACAGATACGCAGTATTTT. The rearrangement joins TRBV28 to TRBJ2-3; D might be TRBD2 (5 bases). V shed 4 bases and J shed 0 bases, with 14 bases lying between them. The CDR3 extends over 16 amino acids. Germline V gene sequence: CDR1 MDHEN, CDR2 SYDVKM.

Worth noting for this clone: Distinct nucleotide sequences in the sample also encode this CDR3. The chain combines TRBV6-5 with TRBJ2-5; the D gene is possibly TRBD2 (5 bases). CDR1 and CDR2 from the germline V gene are MNHEY and SVGAGI. Between the trimmed V and J ends, which lost 0 bases and 2 bases, there was a span of 10 bases. The CDR3 is 15 residues long. Here the CDR3 DNA reads TGTGCCAGCAGTTACTCGGGCGGGTTACAAGAGACCCAGTACTTC. It specifies CASSYSGGLQETQYF.

The V call is TRBV5-4, the J call TRBJ1-2; 7 positions match TRBD1. The CDR3 spans 11 residues. Germline CDR1 and CDR2: SGHNT and YYREEE (reference sequence). The ends lost 9 bases at V and 8 bases at J; junction bases unmatched: 7. CDR3 sequence reads: CATPEGGGYTF. The CDR3 bases are TGTGCCACCCCAGAAGGGGGCGGCTACACCTTC.

This chain joins TRBV28 and TRBJ1-2; TRBD1 aligns across 7 bases. The CDR3 is made up of 18 amino acids. CDR1 MDHEN and CDR2 SYDVKM come from the germline V gene. The J segment lost 3 bases and the V segment lost 5 bases, leaving 18 bases of the junction unmatched. The CDR3 nucleotides read TGTGCCAGCAGTAGTGGGTATCTAACAGGGGCGGCGGACTATGGCTACACCTTC. Amino acid sequence: CASSSGYLTGAADYGYTF.

The J gene is TRBJ2-1, the V gene TRBV2, with D possibly being TRBD2 (6 bases). Germline CDR1 and CDR2: SNHLY and FYNNEI. CDR3 size: 17 residues. The ends were cut back, 3 bases at V and 0 bases at J, with 15 bases in the middle. The CDR3 DNA is TGTGCCAGCAGTGAGTGGCGGGATCGGAGCTCCTACAATGAGCAGTTCTTC. Amino acids: CASSEWRDRSSYNEQFF.

J is TRBJ1-2 and V is TRBV10-3; perhaps TRBD1 as D (5 bases). CDR1 and CDR2 (germline): ENHRY, SYGVKD. V gave up 2 bases and J gave up 8 bases, with 21 bases separating them. The CDR3 totals 16 residues. The CDR3 protein is CAISELLAGPNAGYTF. DNA of the CDR3: TGTGCCATCAGTGAGCTCCTCGCAGGGCCCAATGCAGGCTACACCTTC.

The CDR3 DNA reads as TGTGCCAGCAGCTTAACCAGTTACGAGCAGTACTTC. It encodes CASSLTSYEQYF. The V call is TRBV9, the J call TRBJ2-7; D unresolved. Germline-derived CDR1 and CDR2 are SGDLS and YYNGEE. Trimming cost V 4 bases and J 4 bases, with 9 bases left between them. The CDR3 extends over 12 amino acids. Full variable domain (outside the CDR3, taken from reference TRBV9 and TRBJ2-7): DSGVTQTPKHLITATGQRVTLRCSPRSGDLSVYWYQQSLDQGLQFLIQYYNGEERAKGNILERFSAQQFPDLHSELNLSSLELGDSALYFCASSLTSYEQYFGPGTRLTVT.

The chain uses TRBV30 and TRBJ1-1; D is undetermined. The V gene's germline CDR1 is GTSNPN and CDR2 SVGIG (reference sequence). Trimming pared 5 bases from V and 7 bases from J, leaving 14 bases between. This CDR3 has 12 residues. The CDR3 region is CAWGERGLEAFF. In DNA, the CDR3 is TGTGCCTGGGGGGAAAGAGGGCTTGAAGCTTTCTTT.

About this clone itself: Other DNA sequences from this sample encode an identical CDR3 as well. CDR3 loop: CASSIGYEQYF. In DNA form, the CDR3 reads TGTGCCAGTAGTATTGGGTACGAGCAGTACTTC. The V call is TRBV19, the J call TRBJ2-7, with unresolved D. Germline V CDR1 and CDR2: LNHDA, SQIVND (reference sequence). Trimming removed 3 bases at V and 4 bases at J, with 4 bases between. The CDR3 runs 11 residues.

As regards this clone: The sample carries other DNA sequences with the same CDR3. The chain links TRBV9 to TRBJ1-2; possibly TRBD1 for D (5 bases). CDR1 is SGDLS and CDR2 is YYNGEE in the germline V gene. The CDR3 loop spans 14 amino acids. V lost 0 bases, J lost 5 bases, and 11 bases lay in between. CDR3 sequence (DNA): TGTGCCAGCAGCGTAGGTGGGGGAGATTATGGCTACACCTTC. Its protein is CASSVGGGDYGYTF. Looking up the rest from reference TRBV9 and TRBJ1-2 gives the full variable domain: DSGVTQTPKHLITATGQRVTLRCSPRSGDLSVYWYQQSLDQGLQFLIQYYNGEERAKGNILERFSAQQFPDLHSELNLSSLELGDSALYFCASSVGGGDYGYTFGSGTRLTVV.

Concerning this clone: Compared with germline, one end of the junction differs, possibly owing to a read error. The chain couples TRBV27 to TRBJ2-1; the D gene is possibly TRBD1 (5 bases). Germline CDR1 MNHEY, CDR2 SMNVEV (reference sequence). The CDR3 spans 9 residues. In DNA, the CDR3 is TGTGCCAGCAGTGGAGACAGAATCTTC. Translating it yields CASSGDRIF.

V and J are TRBV5-4 and TRBJ2-7; TRBD2 might be the D (5 bases). This CDR3 has 14 residues. The V end lost 1 base, the J end lost 2 bases, and 10 bases lay between the germline ends. The V gene's germline CDR1 is SGHNT and CDR2 YYREEE (reference sequence). CDR3 region: CASSLRDRPYEQYF. DNA for the CDR3: TGTGCCAGCAGCTTGCGGGATAGGCCCTACGAGCAGTACTTC. The variable domain in full, with the rest retrieved from reference TRBV5-4 and TRBJ2-7, is ETGVTQSPTHLIKTRGQQVTLRCSSQSGHNTVSWYQQALGQGPQFIFQYYREEENGRGNFPPRFSGLQFPNYSSELNVNALELDDSALYLCASSLRDRPYEQYFGPGTRLTVT.

On this clone: Other DNA variants within this sample encode the same CDR3. This rearrangement joins TRBV27 to TRBJ2-1; D is uncertain. From germline, CDR1 is MNHEY and CDR2 SMNVEV (reference sequence). Trimming pared 5 bases from V and 0 bases from J, leaving 8 bases between. The CDR3 contains 14 residues. The chain's CDR3 is CASSLAGSYNEQFF. CDR3 in DNA: TGTGCCAGCAGTCTTGCAGGCTCCTACAATGAGCAGTTCTTC.

The V call is TRBV11-2, the J call TRBJ2-1; 8 nucleotides match TRBD1. V shed 4 bases and J 10 bases; nucleotides not matched to a gene: 9. The CDR3 contains 14 residues. CDR1 is SGHAT and CDR2 is FQNNGV in the germline V gene. CDR3 nucleotide sequence: TGTGCCAGCAGCTGGTCAGGGGGCGGGTTAGAGCAGTTCTTC. It codes for CASSWSGGGLEQFF.

The chain combines TRBV28 with TRBJ1-6; D ambiguous. V dropped 3 bases and J dropped 7 bases, with 22 bases sitting between them. Per germline, CDR1 MDHEN and CDR2 SYDVKM. The CDR3 runs 18 residues. The CDR3: CASSFPSIEDIPNSPLHF. CDR3 DNA sequence: TGTGCCAGCAGTTTCCCGTCCATAGAAGACATCCCAAATTCACCCCTCCACTTT.

This rearrangement joins TRBV9 to TRBJ2-5, with 9 bases matching TRBD2. The CDR3 runs 18 residues. Germline lookup yields CDR1 SGDLS and CDR2 YYNGEE. V was clipped by 3 bases and J by 1 base; unmatched bases: 13. The CDR3 reads CASSDPKLAGDPQETQYF. The DNA of the CDR3 is TGTGCCAGCAGCGACCCAAAATTAGCGGGAGACCCCCAAGAGACCCAGTACTTC.